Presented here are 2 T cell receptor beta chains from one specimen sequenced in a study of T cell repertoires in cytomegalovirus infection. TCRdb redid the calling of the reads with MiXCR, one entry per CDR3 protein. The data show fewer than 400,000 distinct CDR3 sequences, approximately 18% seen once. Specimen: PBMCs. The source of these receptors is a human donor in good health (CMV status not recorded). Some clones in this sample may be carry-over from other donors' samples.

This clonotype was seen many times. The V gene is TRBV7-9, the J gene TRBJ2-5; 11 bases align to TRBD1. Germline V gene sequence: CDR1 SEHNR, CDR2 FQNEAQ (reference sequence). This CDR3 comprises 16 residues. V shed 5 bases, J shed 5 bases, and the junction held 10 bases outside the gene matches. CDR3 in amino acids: CASSIRTGGELETQYF. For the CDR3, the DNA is TGTGCCAGCAGCATCCGGACAGGGGGCGAATTGGAGACCCAGTACTTC.

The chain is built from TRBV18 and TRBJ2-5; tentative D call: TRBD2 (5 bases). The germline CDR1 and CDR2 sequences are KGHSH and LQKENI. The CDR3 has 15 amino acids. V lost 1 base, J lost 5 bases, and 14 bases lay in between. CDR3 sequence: CASSPRVTTGETQYF. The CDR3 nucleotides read TGTGCCAGCTCACCACGAGTAACAACGGGGGAGACCCAGTACTTC.